Presented here are 21 T cell receptor beta chains from one specimen sequenced in a study of blood T cell repertoires in COVID-19. The table came from immunoSEQ multiplex PCR; TCRdb's copy has only in-frame clones and leaves some out. This table holds around 80,000 clones, roughly 80% found once. The sequenced sample consisted of peripheral blood. The receptors were gathered from a woman older than 75 with acute or convalescent COVID-19.

This clone was recorded only once. The chain carries TRBV27 and TRBJ1-2; 7 bases are shared with TRBD1. From germline, CDR1 is MNHEY and CDR2 SMNVEV (reference sequence). This CDR3 is 15 amino acids long. With V trimmed by 4 bases and J by 2 bases, 7 bases remained unmatched. CDR3 DNA sequence: TGTGCCAGCAGTTCCCCCGGGACAGCAAACTATGGCTACACCTTC. Its translation is CASSSPGTANYGYTF.

The chain is built from TRBV12-5 and TRBJ2-2, with 7 positions matching TRBD1. J gave up 11 bases and V 5 bases, and 11 bases lay outside the gene matches. Germline V gene sequence: CDR1 LGHNT, CDR2 FRNRAP. The CDR3 is 14 residues long. CDR3 residues: CASGPGDSDKELFF. CDR3 nucleotide sequence: TGTGCTAGTGGTCCAGGGGACAGCGATAAAGAGCTGTTTTTT.

This rearrangement joins TRBV6-5 to TRBJ1-1, with D possibly matching TRBD1 (6 bases). Trimming took off 7 bases at V and 4 bases at J, with 16 bases between the two ends. The CDR3 is made up of 14 amino acids. Germline values: CDR1 MNHEY, CDR2 SVGAGI. The CDR3 loop is CASTHPGGRTEAFF. CDR3 nucleotide sequence: TGTGCCAGCACCCACCCCGGGGGGCGCACTGAAGCTTTCTTT.

This rearrangement joins TRBV11-2 to TRBJ1-6; D gene ambiguous. V was trimmed by 5 bases and J by 7 bases, leaving 15 bases between them. CDR3 length: 15 amino acids. Per the germline V gene, CDR1 is SGHAT and CDR2 is FQNNGV. The CDR3 is CASSPERRQNSPLHF. Here the CDR3 DNA reads TGTGCCAGCAGCCCTGAACGGCGACAAAATTCACCCCTCCACTTT.

The rearrangement uses TRBV20-1 and TRBJ2-1; D is perhaps TRBD2 (7 bases). V lost 3 bases to trimming and J lost 0 bases, with 21 bases between them. The germline gives CDR1 DFQATT, CDR2 SNEGSKA (reference sequence). The CDR3 spans 18 residues. CDR3: CSASGAGAPSGSYNEQFF. DNA for the CDR3: TGCAGTGCTAGTGGGGCGGGGGCCCCTTCGGGCTCCTACAATGAGCAGTTCTTC.

The chain links TRBV19 to TRBJ1-5, with a tentative D call TRBD1 (5 bases). V dropped 1 base and J dropped 7 bases, with 17 bases sitting between them. Germline V gene lookup returns CDR1 LNHDA and CDR2 SQIVND (reference sequence). CDR3 length: 16 residues. The CDR3 protein is CASSIGAGPMWQPQHF. CDR3 bases: TGTGCCAGTAGTATAGGGGCGGGGCCAATGTGGCAGCCCCAGCATTTT.

This chain joins TRBV7-9 and TRBJ2-7; D possibly corresponds to TRBD1 (6 bases). Germline values: CDR1 SEHNR, CDR2 FQNEAQ (reference sequence). This CDR3 has 15 residues. Between the trimmed V and J ends, which lost 5 bases and 1 base, there was a span of 15 bases. CDR3 loop: CASSTPTGLSYEQYF. CDR3 DNA sequence: TGTGCCAGCAGCACCCCGACAGGTCTTTCCTACGAGCAGTACTTC.

The chain employs TRBV19 and TRBJ1-2, with D possibly TRBD1 on 5 matching bases. Trimming took 3 bases from V and 13 from J, leaving 18 bases between them. The germline gives CDR1 LNHDA, CDR2 SQIVND (reference sequence). This CDR3 spans 13 amino acids. In DNA, the CDR3 is TGTGCCAGTAGTATTGAGGGGCAGCGGGCAAGCACCTTC. This sequence encodes CASSIEGQRASTF.

The V call is TRBV7-6, the J call TRBJ1-5; possible D gene TRBD1, 5 bases. The ends were cut back, 2 bases at V and 5 bases at J, with 13 bases in the middle. This CDR3 has 15 residues. Per the germline V gene, CDR1 is SGHVS and CDR2 is FNYEAQ. CDR3 protein: CASSLSLDNDQPQHF. The CDR3 DNA sequence: TGTGCCAGCAGCTTAAGTCTGGACAACGATCAGCCCCAGCATTTT.

The gene calls are TRBV5-1 and TRBJ2-2, with 7 bases that match TRBD1. Germline CDR1 is SGHRS and CDR2 is YFSETQ. There are 13 residues in the CDR3. Unmatched junction bases numbered 3, after V lost 4 bases and J lost 6 bases. In DNA form, the CDR3 reads TGCGCCAGCAGCATCGGGACAGCCGGGGAGCTGTTTTTT. It specifies CASSIGTAGELFF.

V gene TRBV11-3 combines with J gene TRBJ1-2; 9 bases match TRBD1. V lost 2 bases to trimming and J lost 8 bases; unmatched junction nucleotides: 6. Per germline, CDR1 SGHNT and CDR2 YENEEA. CDR3 length: 14 residues. CDR3 loop: CASSLSGTGKGYTF. The CDR3 nucleotides are TGTGCCAGCAGCTTATCCGGGACAGGGAAGGGCTACACCTTC.

V usage is TRBV4-3 and J usage is TRBJ1-1; D possibly corresponds to TRBD1 (5 bases). This CDR3 comprises 15 residues. V lost 0 bases and J lost 0, with 8 bases in between. The germline V gene has CDR1 LGHNA and CDR2 YSLEER. The CDR3 loop is CASSQDGHLNTEAFF. The CDR3, as DNA: TGCGCCAGCAGCCAAGATGGACACCTGAACACTGAAGCTTTCTTT.

In its sample, this clone was seen a few times. Other nucleotide sequences from this sample produce the same CDR3. The chain combines TRBV19 with TRBJ1-2; D not resolved. Germline values: CDR1 LNHDA, CDR2 SQIVND (reference sequence). This CDR3 region has 12 residues. V was clipped by 3 bases and J by 4 bases, with 6 bases between them. CDR3 DNA sequence: TGTGCCAGTAGTATTTCAGTCTATGGCTACACCTTC. As protein: CASSISVYGYTF.

The gene calls are TRBV28 and TRBJ1-6; the D is unclear. The CDR3 is 15 residues long. Germline CDR1 is MDHEN and CDR2 is SYDVKM. The germline V and J ends were trimmed by 6 bases and 9 bases, with 18 bases remaining between them. The CDR3 region has the DNA TGTGCCAGCAGCCTAACCGGCGGCCAAGGTTCACCCCTCCACTTT. Amino acids: CASSLTGGQGSPLHF.

CDR3 sequence reads: CASSPYSATNEKLFF. DNA for the CDR3: TGTGCCAGCAGCCCCTACAGTGCAACTAATGAAAAACTGTTTTTT. The chain uses TRBV14 and TRBJ1-4; no clear D gene. Between the trimmed V and J ends, which lost 4 bases and 0 bases, there was a span of 9 bases. Germline lookup yields CDR1 SGHDN and CDR2 FVKESK. The CDR3 is 15 amino acids.

This clone has only a few counts. The chain has TRBV21-1 and TRBJ2-3; the table gives TRBD2 as D, unverified against the DNA. TRBV21-1 is given as a pseudogene. This CDR3 has 16 residues. CDR3 coding DNA: TGTGCCAGCAGCATCATTAGCGGGGGGCCCTCAGAAACGCAGTATTTT. Protein product: CASSIISGGPSETQYF.

This clone has a single count. The J gene is TRBJ1-3, the V gene TRBV19; D call uncertain. V lost 5 bases to trimming and J lost 3 bases, with 8 bases between them. Germline V lookup: CDR1 LNHDA, CDR2 SQIVND (reference sequence). This CDR3 comprises 13 residues. CDR3 in DNA: TGTGCCAGTAGTTCGACACATGGAAACACCATATATTTT. Translated: CASSSTHGNTIYF.

The V call is TRBV9, the J call TRBJ1-6; 9 bases align to TRBD1. J was trimmed by 10 bases and V by 3 bases; bases with no gene match: 8. From germline, CDR1 is SGDLS and CDR2 YYNGEE. The CDR3 is made up of 15 amino acids. The CDR3 region has the DNA TGTGCCAGCAGCGGAGGGACAGGGCCGGGGTCACCCCTCCACTTT. This encodes CASSGGTGPGSPLHF.

Here the CDR3 DNA reads TGTGCCAGCAGCTCTAGGGGGACACCCTCCAGCAACACCTTC. This codes for CASSSRGTPSSNTF. The chain uses TRBV7-2 and TRBJ1-2; possible D gene TRBD1, 6 bases. Trimming took off 4 bases at V and 12 bases at J, with 21 bases between the two ends. This CDR3 comprises 14 residues. Germline assignment: CDR1 SGHTA and CDR2 FQGNSA.

This chain connects TRBV20-1 to TRBJ1-2; 7 nucleotides agree with TRBD1. The CDR3 totals 11 residues. Germline V gene data show CDR1 as DFQATT and CDR2 as SNEGSKA (reference sequence). The CDR3 reads CSSTQGVGYTF. The CDR3 DNA reads as TGCAGCTCGACGCAGGGGGTCGGCTACACCTTC.

The chain couples TRBV27 to TRBJ1-3; TRBD1 matches at 11 bases. V trimming: 2 bases; J trimming: 1 base; junction bases outside the gene matches: 7. The CDR3 contains 18 residues. Germline V gene lookup returns CDR1 MNHEY and CDR2 SMNVEV (reference sequence). CDR3 in amino acids: CASSLGTGGRKSGNTIYF. The CDR3 nucleotides read TGTGCCAGCAGTTTAGGGACAGGGGGACGGAAATCTGGAAACACCATATATTTT.